This T cell receptor beta chain appears in the sequencing data of a study of beta chain features in type 1 diabetes. Findings of the study overall: Shortening of TCRB CDR3s, moderate but significant, appeared in all four CD4+ subsets of Type 1 diabetes patients. Patients and controls would be equally affected if PCR favored shorter templates. Highly expressing activated T cells could be over-counted with a cDNA template.

The entirety of the isolated RNA underwent reverse transcription, so expressed TCRB transcripts were sequenced. Using immunoSEQ multiplex PCR, the repertoire was profiled, and TCRdb retains in-frame clones only, with some absent. In the table there are more than 550,000 clones, over 12% of which are singletons. Comments on this clone: Antigen specificity is unknown.

Sample: naive CD4+ T cells from blood. The sequence was obtained from a young man with type 1 diabetes.

The CDR3 reads CAWAGVYGYGYTF. The CDR3, as DNA: TGTGCCTGGGCCGGAGTTTATGGCTATGGCTACACCTTC. The V call is TRBV30, the J call TRBJ1-2; no clear D gene. The V end lost 5 bases, the J end lost 4 bases, and 14 bases lay between the germline ends. CDR3 length: 13 amino acids. CDR1 is GTSNPN and CDR2 is SVGIG in the germline V gene (reference sequence).